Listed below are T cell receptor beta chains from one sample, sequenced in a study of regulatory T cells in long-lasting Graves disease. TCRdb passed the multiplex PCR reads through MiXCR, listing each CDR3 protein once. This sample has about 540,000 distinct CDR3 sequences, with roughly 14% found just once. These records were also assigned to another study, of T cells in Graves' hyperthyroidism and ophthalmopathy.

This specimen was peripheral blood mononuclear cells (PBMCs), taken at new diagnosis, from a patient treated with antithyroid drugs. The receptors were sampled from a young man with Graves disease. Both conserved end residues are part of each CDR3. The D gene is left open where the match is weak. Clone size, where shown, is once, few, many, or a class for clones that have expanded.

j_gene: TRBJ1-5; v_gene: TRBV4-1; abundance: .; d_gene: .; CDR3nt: TGCGCCAGCAGCCAAGACGGCGTTTGGGGGGGTCAGCCCCAGCATTTT; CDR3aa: CASSQDGVWGGQPQHF
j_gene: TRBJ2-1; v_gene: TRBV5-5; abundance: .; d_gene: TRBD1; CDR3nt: TGTGCCAGCAGCTTTATACAGGGGGCGGGCTCCTACAATGAGCAGTTCTTC; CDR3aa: CASSFIQGAGSYNEQFF
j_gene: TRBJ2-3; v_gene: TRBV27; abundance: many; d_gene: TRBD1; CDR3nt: TGTGCCAGCAGTAGAAGGACAGGGCTTAGCACAGATACGCAGTATTTT; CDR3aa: CASSRRTGLSTDTQYF
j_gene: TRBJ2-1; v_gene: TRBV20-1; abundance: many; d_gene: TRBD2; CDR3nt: TGCAGTGCGGAAGGTCTAGCGGCTCGGTTCTTC; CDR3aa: CSAEGLAARFF
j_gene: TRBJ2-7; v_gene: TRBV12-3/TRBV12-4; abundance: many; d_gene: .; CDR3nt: TGTGCCAGCGGGACACCGCGCTACGAGCAGTACTTC; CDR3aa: CASGTPRYEQYF
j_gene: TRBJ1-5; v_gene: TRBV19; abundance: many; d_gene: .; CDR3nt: TGTGCCAGTAGTAAGCGGCGCGAGTTAAATCAGCCCCAGCATTTT; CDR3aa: CASSKRRELNQPQHF
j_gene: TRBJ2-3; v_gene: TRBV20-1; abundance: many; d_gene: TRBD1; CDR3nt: TGCAGTGCTAGTCGGACAGGGCTGCCAGATACGCAGTATTTT; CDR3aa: CSASRTGLPDTQYF
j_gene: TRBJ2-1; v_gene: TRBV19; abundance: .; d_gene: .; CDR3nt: TGTGCCAGTAGTAGCGCGTGGGAGCAGTTCTTC; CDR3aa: CASSSAWEQFF
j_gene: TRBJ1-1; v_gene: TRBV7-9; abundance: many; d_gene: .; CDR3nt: TGTGCCAGCAGTTCTCAGGTGTTGAACACTGAAGCTTTCTTT; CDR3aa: CASSSQVLNTEAFF
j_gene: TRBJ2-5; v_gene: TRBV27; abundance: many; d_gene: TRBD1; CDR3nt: TGTGCCAGCAGTATAGACACAGGGGCGGACCAGTACTTC; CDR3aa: CASSIDTGADQYF
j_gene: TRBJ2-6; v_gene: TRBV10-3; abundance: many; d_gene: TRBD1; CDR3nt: TGTGCCATCAGGCCCCGACAGGGCTACAGGGTGGGGGCCAACGTCCTGACTTTC; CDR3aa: CAIRPRQGYRVGANVLTF
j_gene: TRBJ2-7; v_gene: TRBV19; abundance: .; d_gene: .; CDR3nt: TGTGCCAGTAGTAGCGGTATGAGGGTCGACTACGAGCAGTACTTC; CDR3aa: CASSSGMRVDYEQYF
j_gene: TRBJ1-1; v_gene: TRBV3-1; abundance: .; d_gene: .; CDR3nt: TGTGCCAGCAGCCGGGGTCTTAATGAAGCTTTCTTT; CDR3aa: CASSRGLNEAFF
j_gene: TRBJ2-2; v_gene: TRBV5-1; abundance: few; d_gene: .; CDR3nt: TGCGCCAGCAGCTCCGACACGGGCGGGGAGCTGTTTTTT; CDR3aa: CASSSDTGGELFF
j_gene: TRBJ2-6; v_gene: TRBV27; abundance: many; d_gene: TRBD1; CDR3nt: TGTGCCAGCGCCCACAGGGGGCGGACTGGGGCCAACGTCCTGACTTTC; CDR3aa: CASAHRGRTGANVLTF
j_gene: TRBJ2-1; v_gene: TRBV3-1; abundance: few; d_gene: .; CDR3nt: TGTGCCAGCAGCCATGGTCCGGGAGCGGGGCAGTTCTTC; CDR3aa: CASSHGPGAGQFF
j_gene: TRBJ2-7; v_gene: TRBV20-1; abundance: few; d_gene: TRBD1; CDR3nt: TGCAGTGCTAGAGATGGAGGGACAGGGGACCCTACGGAGCAGTACTTC; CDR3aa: CSARDGGTGDPTEQYF
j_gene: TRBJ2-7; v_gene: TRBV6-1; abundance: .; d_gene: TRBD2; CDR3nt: TGTGCCAGCCTATATAGCGGGACTCAGTACTTC; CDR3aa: CASLYSGTQYF
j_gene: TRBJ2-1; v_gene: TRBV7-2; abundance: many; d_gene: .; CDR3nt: TGTGCCAGCAGCTTCGGCGGATTTAATGAGCAGTTCTTC; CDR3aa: CASSFGGFNEQFF
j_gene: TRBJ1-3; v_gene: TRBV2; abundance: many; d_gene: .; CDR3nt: TGTGCCACCCATCCCTCTGGAAACACCATATATTTT; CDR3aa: CATHPSGNTIYF
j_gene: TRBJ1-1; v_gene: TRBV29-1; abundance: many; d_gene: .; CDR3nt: TGCAGCGTCCCCGGCGGTTTGGGAGCGAACACTGAAGCTTTCTTT; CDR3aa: CSVPGGLGANTEAFF
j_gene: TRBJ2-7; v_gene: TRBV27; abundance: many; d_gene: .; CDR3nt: TGTGCCAGCAGACCGGGACGGTATCGTTACGAGCAGTACTTC; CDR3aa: CASRPGRYRYEQYF
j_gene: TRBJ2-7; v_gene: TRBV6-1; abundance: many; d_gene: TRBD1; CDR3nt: TGTGCCAGCAGTAAACCGACAGGGGTCAAGTACTTC; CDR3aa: CASSKPTGVKYF
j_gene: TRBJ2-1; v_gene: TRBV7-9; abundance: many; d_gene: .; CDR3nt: TGTGCCAGCAGCTCGACTCATCCGCAGTTCTTC; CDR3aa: CASSSTHPQFF
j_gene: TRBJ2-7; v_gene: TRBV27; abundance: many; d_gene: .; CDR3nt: TGTGCCAGCAGTTTATTGGGGCCCCGCGAGCAGTACTTC; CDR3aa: CASSLLGPREQYF
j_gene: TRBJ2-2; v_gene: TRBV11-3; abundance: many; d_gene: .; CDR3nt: TGTGCCAGCAGCTTGGACGGACGAAACACCGGGGAGCTGTTTTTT; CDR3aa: CASSLDGRNTGELFF
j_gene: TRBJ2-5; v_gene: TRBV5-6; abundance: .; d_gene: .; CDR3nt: TGTGCCAGCAGCTTGCACTTCCGAGGAGAGACCCAGTACTTC; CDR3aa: CASSLHFRGETQYF
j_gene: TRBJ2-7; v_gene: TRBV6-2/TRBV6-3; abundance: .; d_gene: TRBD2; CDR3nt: TGTGCCAGCAGTGAAATGTGGCGGGAGGTGCCCTACGAGCAGTACTTC; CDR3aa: CASSEMWREVPYEQYF
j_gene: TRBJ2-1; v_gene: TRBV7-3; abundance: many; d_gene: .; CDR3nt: TGTGCCAGCAGCTTGTACGCCGCAACCGGGACCTACAATGAGCAGTTCTTC; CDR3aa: CASSLYAATGTYNEQFF
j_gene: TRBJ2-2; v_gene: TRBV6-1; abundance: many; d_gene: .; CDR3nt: TGTGCCAGCAGGTTGGGGGTGGGGAACACCGGGGAGCTGTTTTTT; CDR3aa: CASRLGVGNTGELFF
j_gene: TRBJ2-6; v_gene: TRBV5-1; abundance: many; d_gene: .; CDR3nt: TGTGCCAGCGGTGGCTCTGGGGCCAACGTCCTGACTTTC; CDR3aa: CASGGSGANVLTF
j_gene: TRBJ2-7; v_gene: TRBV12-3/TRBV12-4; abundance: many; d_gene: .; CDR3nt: TGTGCCTCCGTCAGGGGGGATGGATCCTACGAGCAGTACTTC; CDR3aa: CASVRGDGSYEQYF
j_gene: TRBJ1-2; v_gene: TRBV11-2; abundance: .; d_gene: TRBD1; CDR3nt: TGTGCCAGCAGCCCGGGACAGGGGCACTTTAACTATGGCTACACCTTC; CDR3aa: CASSPGQGHFNYGYTF
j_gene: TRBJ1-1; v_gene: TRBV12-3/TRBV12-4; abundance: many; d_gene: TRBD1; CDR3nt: TGTGCCAGCAGCTTGACCCTGACAGGGGGCGGATTTTACGCTGAAGCTTTCTTT; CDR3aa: CASSLTLTGGGFYAEAFF
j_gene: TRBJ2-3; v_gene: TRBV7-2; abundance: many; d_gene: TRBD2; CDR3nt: TGTGCCAGCAGCTTAGCCGGGACTAGATCAGATACGCAGTATTTT; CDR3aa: CASSLAGTRSDTQYF
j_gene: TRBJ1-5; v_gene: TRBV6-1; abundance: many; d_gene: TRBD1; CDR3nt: TGTGCCAGCAGTGCAGACAGGGTAGGGCAGCCCCAGCATTTT; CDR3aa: CASSADRVGQPQHF
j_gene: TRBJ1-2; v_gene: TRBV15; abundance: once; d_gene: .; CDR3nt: TGTGCCACCAGCGATAAATCAGGGACCAGTGGTGGCTACACCTTC; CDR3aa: CATSDKSGTSGGYTF
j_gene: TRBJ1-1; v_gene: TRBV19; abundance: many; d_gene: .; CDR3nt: TGTGCCAGTACCCTGGGGGCTGCAGCTTTCTTT; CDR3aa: CASTLGAAAFF
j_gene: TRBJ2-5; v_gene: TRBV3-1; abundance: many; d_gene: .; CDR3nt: TGTGCCAGCAGCCAAGGGGCGGGACAAGAGACCCAGTACTTC; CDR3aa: CASSQGAGQETQYF
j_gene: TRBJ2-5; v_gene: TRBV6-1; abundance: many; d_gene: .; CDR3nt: TGTGCCAGCAGTGAAAAGGCCCGGGGAGAGACCCAGTACTTC; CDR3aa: CASSEKARGETQYF
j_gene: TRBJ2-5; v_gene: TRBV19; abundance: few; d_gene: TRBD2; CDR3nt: TGTGCCAGTAAACCGGGACTAGCGGGAGGGCCCTACCAAGAGACCCAGTACTTC; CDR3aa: CASKPGLAGGPYQETQYF
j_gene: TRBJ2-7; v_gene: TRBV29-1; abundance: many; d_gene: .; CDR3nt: TGCAGCGTTGAAACGGACTACGAGCAGTACTTC; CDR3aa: CSVETDYEQYF
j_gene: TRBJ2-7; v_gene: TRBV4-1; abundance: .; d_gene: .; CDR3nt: TGCGCCAGCAGCCACCATCCCGGGACTGCCGGGGAGCAGTACTTC; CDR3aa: CASSHHPGTAGEQYF
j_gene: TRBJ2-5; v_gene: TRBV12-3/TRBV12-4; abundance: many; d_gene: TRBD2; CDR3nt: TGTGCCAGCAGTCCTGCGGGAGGGACTAGGGAGACCCAGTACTTC; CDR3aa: CASSPAGGTRETQYF
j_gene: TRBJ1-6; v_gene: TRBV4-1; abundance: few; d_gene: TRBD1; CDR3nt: TGCGCCAGCAGCTCGCCCGGGACAGGCTTTTGGAATTCACCCCTCCACTTT; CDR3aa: CASSSPGTGFWNSPLHF
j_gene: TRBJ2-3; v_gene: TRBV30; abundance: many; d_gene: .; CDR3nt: TGTGCCTGGACTGCCTCCGGGCATGCAGATACGCAGTATTTT; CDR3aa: CAWTASGHADTQYF
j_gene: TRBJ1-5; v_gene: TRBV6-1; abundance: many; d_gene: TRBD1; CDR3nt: TGTGCCAGCAGTACACCAGGGGGGATTCAGCCCCAGCATTTT; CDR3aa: CASSTPGGIQPQHF
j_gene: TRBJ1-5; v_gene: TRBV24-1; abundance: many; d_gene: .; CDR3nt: TGTGCCACCAGTGATCCCAAGGGGTGGCCCCAGCATTTT; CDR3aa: CATSDPKGWPQHF
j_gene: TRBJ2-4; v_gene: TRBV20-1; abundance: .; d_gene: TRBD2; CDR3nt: TGCAGTGCTAGGATAGGATCTAGCGGGAGGTTAGCCAAAAACATTCAGTACTTC; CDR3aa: CSARIGSSGRLAKNIQYF
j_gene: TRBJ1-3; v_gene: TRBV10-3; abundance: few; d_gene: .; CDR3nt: TGTGCCATCAGTGAGCGCAGGGGTTGGGCTGGAAACACCATATATTTT; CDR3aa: CAISERRGWAGNTIYF
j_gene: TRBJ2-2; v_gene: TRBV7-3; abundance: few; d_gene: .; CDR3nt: TGTGCCAGCAGCTACCTCGAACAGGTTTCCGGGGAGCTGTTTTTT; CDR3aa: CASSYLEQVSGELFF
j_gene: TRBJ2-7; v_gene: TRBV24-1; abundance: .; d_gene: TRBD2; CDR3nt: TGTGCCACCAGTGATTCTCGGACTAGCGGGATAATGGGGTACGAGCAGTACTTC; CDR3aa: CATSDSRTSGIMGYEQYF